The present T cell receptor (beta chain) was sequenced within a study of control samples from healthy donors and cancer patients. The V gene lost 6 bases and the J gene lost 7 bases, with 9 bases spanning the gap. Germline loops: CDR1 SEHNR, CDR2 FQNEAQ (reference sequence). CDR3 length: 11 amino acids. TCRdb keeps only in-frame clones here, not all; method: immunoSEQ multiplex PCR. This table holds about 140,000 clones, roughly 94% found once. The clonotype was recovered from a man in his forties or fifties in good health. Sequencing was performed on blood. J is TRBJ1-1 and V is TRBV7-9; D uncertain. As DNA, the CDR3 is TGTGCCAGCAGGAATCGAGATGAAGCTTTCTTT. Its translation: CASRNRDEAFF.